These T cell receptor beta chains were read from a single sample in a study of blood T cells in healthy people across ages. TCRdb reanalysed the 5' RACE reads using MiXCR and keeps one entry per CDR3 protein. There are 1.5 million to 2 million distinct CDR3 sequences in the sample; about 50% occur only once, and 2% to 2.5% lies in the top ten. The sequenced sample was blood. These receptors originate from a woman aged 40 to 50 in good health. CDR3s include the opening cysteine and the closing phenylalanine or tryptophan. The D gene is left open where the match is weak. Some rows have no size entry. The others give once, few or many, or a class for an expanded clone.

j_call	d_call	clone_size	v_call	cdr3_aa	cdr3_nt
TRBJ2-3	.	.	TRBV12-3/TRBV12-4	CASTFLGGGQVADTQYF	TGTGCCAGCACCTTTTTGGGGGGGGGCCAAGTGGCAGATACGCAGTATTTT
TRBJ2-2	.	.	TRBV7-3	CASSVNLPTGELFF	TGTGCCAGCAGCGTAAACTTACCGACCGGGGAGCTGTTTTTT
TRBJ2-3	TRBD2	.	TRBV6-2/TRBV6-3	CASRNSPGLAGASTDTQYF	TGTGCCAGCAGAAACTCGCCGGGACTAGCGGGGGCAAGCACAGATACGCAGTATTTT
TRBJ2-5	TRBD2	.	TRBV12-3/TRBV12-4	CASSRLAGGVVVQTQYF	TGTGCCAGCAGCCGACTAGCGGGGGGCGTGGTTGTACAGACCCAGTACTTC
TRBJ1-5	.	.	TRBV2	CASSEALGNQPQHF	TGTGCCAGCAGTGAAGCGCTGGGCAATCAGCCCCAGCATTTT
TRBJ2-5	TRBD2	.	TRBV9	CASSHSSGGAGETQYF	TGTGCCAGCAGCCACTCTAGCGGGGGGGCCGGAGAGACCCAGTACTTC
TRBJ2-1	.	.	TRBV7-3	CASSPFGQSSYNEQFF	TGTGCCAGCAGCCCATTCGGGCAGAGCTCCTACAATGAGCAGTTCTTC
TRBJ1-5	.	.	TRBV7-2	CASSLMQGGIQPQHF	TGTGCCAGCAGCTTAATGCAGGGCGGGATTCAGCCCCAGCATTTT
TRBJ2-5	.	.	TRBV28	CASSRPGAPARETQYF	TGTGCCAGCAGTCGTCCAGGGGCCCCCGCTAGGGAGACCCAGTACTTC
TRBJ2-1	.	.	TRBV3-1	CASSQYIQGDEQFF	TGTGCCAGCAGCCAATACATTCAGGGAGATGAGCAGTTCTTC
TRBJ2-1	TRBD2	few	TRBV4-2	CASSQDLRRGGLSSYNEQFF	TGTGCCAGCAGCCAAGACCTACGGCGGGGGGGCCTCAGCTCCTACAATGAGCAGTTCTTC
TRBJ1-1	TRBD1	.	TRBV6-2/TRBV6-3	CASCRQGINTEAFF	TGTGCCAGCTGTAGACAGGGAATAAATACTGAAGCTTTCTTT